This section outlines one T cell receptor beta chain sequence together with its context. What it binds is not known. The data were taken from a study of T cell responses to AZD1222 COVID-19 vaccine. Study conclusions and caveats: Seropositive status at baseline applied to only five to seven AZD1222 recipients.

The CDR3 runs to 15 residues. The V gene's germline CDR1 is MNHEY and CDR2 SVGAGI. The V and J ends lost 7 bases and 1 base respectively, with 16 bases between them. TCRdb's copy holds only in-frame clones and misses some; the assay was immunoSEQ multiplex PCR. The repertoire consists of fewer than 110,000 clones, with around 87% occurring once and the leading ten covering around 9.6%. Doses given second, at about 4 or about 12 weeks, were pooled. This receptor was obtained from an adult who received the AZD1222 COVID-19 vaccine. The rearrangement uses TRBV6-5 and TRBJ2-5, with D hard to call. The sequencing here drew on peripheral blood, taken 28 days after the second AZD1222 dose. Written as DNA, the CDR3 is TGTGCCAGCACCGCCCTATGGCCCATCCAAGAGACCCAGTACTTC. Protein sequence: CASTALWPIQETQYF.